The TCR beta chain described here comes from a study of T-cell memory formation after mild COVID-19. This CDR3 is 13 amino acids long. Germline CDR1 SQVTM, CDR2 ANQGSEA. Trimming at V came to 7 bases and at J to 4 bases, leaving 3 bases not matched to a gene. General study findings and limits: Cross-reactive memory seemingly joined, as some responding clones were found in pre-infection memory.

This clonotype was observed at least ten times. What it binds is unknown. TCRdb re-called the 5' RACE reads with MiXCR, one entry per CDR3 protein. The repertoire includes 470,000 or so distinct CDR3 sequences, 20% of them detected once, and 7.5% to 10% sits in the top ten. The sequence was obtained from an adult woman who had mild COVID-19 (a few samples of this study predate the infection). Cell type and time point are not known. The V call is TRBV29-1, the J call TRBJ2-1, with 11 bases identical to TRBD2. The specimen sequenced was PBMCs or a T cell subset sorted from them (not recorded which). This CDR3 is CSAGTSGYNEQFF. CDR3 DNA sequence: TGCAGCGCCGGGACTAGCGGTTACAATGAGCAGTTCTTC.